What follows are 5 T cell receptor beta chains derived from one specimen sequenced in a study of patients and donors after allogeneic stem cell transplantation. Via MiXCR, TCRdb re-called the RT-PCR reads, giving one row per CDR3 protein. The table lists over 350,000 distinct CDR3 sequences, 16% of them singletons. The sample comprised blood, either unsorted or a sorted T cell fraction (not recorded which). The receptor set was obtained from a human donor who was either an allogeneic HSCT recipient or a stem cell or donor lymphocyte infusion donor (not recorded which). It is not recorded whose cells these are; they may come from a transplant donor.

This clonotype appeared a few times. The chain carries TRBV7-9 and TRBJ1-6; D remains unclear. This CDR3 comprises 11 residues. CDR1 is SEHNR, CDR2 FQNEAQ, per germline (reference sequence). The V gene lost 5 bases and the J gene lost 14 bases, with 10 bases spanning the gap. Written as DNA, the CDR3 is TGTGCCAGCAGCCCATCTTTCGCCCTCCACTTT. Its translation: CASSPSFALHF.

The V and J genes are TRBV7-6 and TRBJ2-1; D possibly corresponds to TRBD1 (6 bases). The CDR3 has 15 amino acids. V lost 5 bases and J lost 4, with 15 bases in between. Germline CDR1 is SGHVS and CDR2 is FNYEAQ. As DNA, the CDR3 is TGTGCCAGCAGCGCAACAGGGAGCATATACAATGAGCAGTTCTTC. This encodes CASSATGSIYNEQFF.

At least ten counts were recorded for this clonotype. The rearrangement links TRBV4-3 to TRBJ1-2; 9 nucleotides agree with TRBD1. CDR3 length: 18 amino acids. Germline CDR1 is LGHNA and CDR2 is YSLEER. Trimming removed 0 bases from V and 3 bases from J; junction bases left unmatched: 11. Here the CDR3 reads CASSQDKSGTGNYYGYTF. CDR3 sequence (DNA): TGCGCCAGCAGCCAAGATAAATCCGGGACAGGGAATTACTATGGCTACACCTTC.

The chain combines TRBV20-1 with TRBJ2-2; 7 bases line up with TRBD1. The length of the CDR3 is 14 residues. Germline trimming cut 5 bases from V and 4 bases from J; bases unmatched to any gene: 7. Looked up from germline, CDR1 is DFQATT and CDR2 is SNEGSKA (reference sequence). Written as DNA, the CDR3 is TGCAGTGCTTTTCGGACAGGCGCCACCGGGGAGCTGTTTTTT. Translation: CSAFRTGATGELFF.

This CDR3 reads CASSKGDPYYEQYF. The CDR3 coding sequence is TGTGCCAGTAGTAAAGGAGACCCTTACTACGAGCAGTACTTC. The chain has TRBV19 and TRBJ2-7; no firm D call. The germline CDR1 and CDR2 sequences are LNHDA and SQIVND (reference sequence). The CDR3 is made up of 14 amino acids. V was trimmed by 4 bases and J by 3 bases, leaving 13 bases between them.